This TCR beta chain was observed in a study of vaccination and CD4 T cells after COVID-19. Comment on this clonotype: Its antigen is unidentified.

The study sequenced cultured CD4+ T cell DNA using the Oncomine TCR Beta short-read assay. TCRdb reprocessed the PCR reads via MiXCR and lists one record per CDR3 protein. This sample carries 15,000 to 20,000 distinct CDR3 sequences, roughly 50% of them seen once, and the ten largest clones take about a sixth. This CDR3 is built from 17 residues. Trimming stripped 4 bases from V and 1 base from J, with 18 bases between. Per the germline V gene, CDR1 is SGHVS and CDR2 is FNYEAQ. Regarding treatment: approximately 9-day PBMC culture with coronavirus spike peptide pools or control peptides (ViraFEST assay).

The chain links TRBV7-6 to TRBJ2-3, with a weak D call TRBD1 (5 bases). This specimen was CD4+ T cells from blood, cultured in vitro, taken before SARS-CoV-2 vaccination. This TCR was recovered from a human donor who had recovered from COVID-19. The CDR3 is CASSSIERGRGTDTQYF. The CDR3 DNA follows: TGTGCCAGCAGCTCCATAGAGCGTGGCAGGGGCACAGATACGCAGTATTTT.